Described below is a single TCR beta chain sequence and its context. This record comes from a study of blood T cell repertoires in COVID-19. Sequencing used immunoSEQ multiplex PCR; TCRdb keeps in-frame clones, though not all of them. In the table there are 270,000 or so clones, around 87% of which are singletons. The CDR3 is made up of 15 amino acids. Germline V gene sequence: CDR1 SGHRS, CDR2 YFSETQ. Trimming left V 4 bases short and J 3 bases short, with 13 bases between. The chain links TRBV5-1 to TRBJ1-4, with D unclear. Material: peripheral blood. This clonotype was sampled from a woman aged 55-70 years with COVID-19, enrolled during active disease. The DNA for the CDR3 is TGCGCCAGCAGCCCCGGTCGGGGTCCTAATGAAAAACTGTTTTTT. Amino acid sequence: CASSPGRGPNEKLFF.